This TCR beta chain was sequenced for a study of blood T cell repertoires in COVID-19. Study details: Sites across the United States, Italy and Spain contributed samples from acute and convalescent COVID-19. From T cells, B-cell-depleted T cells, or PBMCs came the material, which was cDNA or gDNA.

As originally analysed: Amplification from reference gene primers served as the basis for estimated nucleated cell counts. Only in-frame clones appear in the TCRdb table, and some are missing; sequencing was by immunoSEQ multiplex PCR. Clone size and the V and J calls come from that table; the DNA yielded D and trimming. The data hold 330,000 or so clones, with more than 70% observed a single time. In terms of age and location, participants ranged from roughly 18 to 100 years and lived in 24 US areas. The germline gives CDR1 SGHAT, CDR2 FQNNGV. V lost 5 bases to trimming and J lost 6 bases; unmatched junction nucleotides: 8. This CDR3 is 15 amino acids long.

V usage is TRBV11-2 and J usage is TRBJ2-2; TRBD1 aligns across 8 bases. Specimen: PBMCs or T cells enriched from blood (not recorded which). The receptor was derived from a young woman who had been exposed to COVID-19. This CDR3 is CASSAKPGGPGELFF. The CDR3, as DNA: TGTGCCAGCAGCGCAAAACCAGGGGGCCCCGGGGAGCTGTTTTTT.